This T cell receptor (beta chain) stems from a study of cytomegalovirus exposure and HLA in healthy donors (dated by TCRdb to about 2017). About the study as a whole: According to an earlier analysis of a few hundred of the donors, about 190 million T cells yielded 95 million to 140 million unique TCR beta sequences and approximately 280 Gb of sequence data. The number of donors typed differed by locus, with roughly 620-640 for A, B, C, DRB1 and DQB1, around 500 for DQA1, 606 for DPA1, and over 400 for DPB1. An earlier analysis of several hundred of the donors used high-throughput TCR beta sequencing to judge whether each TCR beta V gene segment behaved as functional or pseudogenic. To predict cytomegalovirus infection status, the study brought together high-throughput TCR immunosequencing, statistical association of individual TCRs with disease status, and machine learning. Of the approximately 400 genotyped donors, around 81% fell in the genetic ancestry cluster associated with self-reported Caucasian donors. Donor age, sex, ethnicity and CMV serostatus were collected together with the repertoire data. Roughly 300 gigabases of sequencing data and roughly 81 million unique TCR sequences made up an early release that covered about 640 HLA-typed donors. Across under 500 genotyped donors of the cohort, an average of approximately 200,000 unique TCR beta nucleotide sequences per donor were sequenced, and roughly 20% of those sequences were non-productive. A later genetic analysis used genome-wide SNP genotypes for about 65% of the roughly 670 donors, treating that subset as a discovery cohort. To study patterns of TCR occurrence, a later analysis re-analyzed previously published TCR beta repertoires from several hundred donors and added high-resolution HLA genotyping. Besides the first cohort of around 670 subjects, a separate validation cohort made up of 90 to 150 different subjects was used. The study aimed to test whether cataloging public T cell receptors could reveal signatures of past pathogen exposure. In the later analysis, no new phenotypic data were used to find candidate immune exposures; instead, reliance was placed on TCR beta sequences and their occurrence across donors. The study profiled the T cell repertoires of some 610 subjects by immunosequencing and related them to cytomegalovirus serostatus. HLA typing covered class I and class II loci at four-digit resolution. Because of strong linkage in the cohort, roughly five DR-DQ haplotypes were treated as single units for association and clustering. All discovery cohort repertoires had been generated using a single sequencing platform.

What the study reported, not specific to this receptor: A further reported finding was that TCR beta sequences accurately predicted the HLA-A and HLA-B alleles for most subjects in the first cohort. The study listed 150 to 200 TCR beta chains as associated with cytomegalovirus. The only immune exposure information available for the cohort was CMV serostatus. According to a later analysis, TCR association rates differed among HLA loci, with DRB1 alleles showing the most associated TCRs and HLA-C alleles showing the fewest. According to a later analysis, most CMV-associated TCR beta chains appeared to be HLA-restricted, and the HLA associations seemed to be driven largely by CMV exposure. Cytomegalovirus status was reported to be diagnosed by the classifier with high specificity and sensitivity in both the original and validation cohorts. The presence/absence analyses assumed that sequencing depth was roughly uniform across donors, and that assumption may not be true. According to the authors, the approach could potentially be generalized to other disease states and immunological phenotypes. The earlier analysis of about 600 of the donors excluded seventeen rarely observed V segments, including chromosome 9 orphons, because counts were too low. In a later analysis, HLA-associated TCR beta chains were found to be more clonally expanded and to have lower generation probabilities than equally common non-associated chains. In a later analysis, over 15,000 TCR beta sequences were associated with specific HLA alleles at a false discovery rate of 0.05. In a later analysis, several top co-occurrence clusters were reported to appear linked to parvovirus B19, influenza, CMV and Epstein-Barr virus. Because HLA typing was missing for some donors at each locus, association tests included only the typed subset. In a later genetic analysis, fewer N-insertions in productive TCRs were reported among donors in an Asian-associated ancestry cluster than the roughly 640-donor mean. In an earlier analysis of 587 of the donors, most TCR beta V segments appeared in productive rearrangements about 87% or about 30% of the time, broadly matching IMGT annotations. Strong co-occurrence of HLA alleles, especially DR and DQ, made assigning TCR associations to individual alleles difficult. Three of the identified cytomegalovirus-associated TCR beta chains were confirmed in vitro to be specific for cytomegalovirus antigens. A later genetic analysis associated a missense DCLRE1C variant with V-gene and J-gene trimming of TCR beta chains, and an independent cohort replicated the association. Most TCR sequences were observed very rarely across donors, whereas some public TCRs were present in many individuals. The 87-base-pair reads could not distinguish some IMGT-functional V segments, including TRBV6-2 and TRBV6-3, so those segments were excluded. The cohort was sequenced for TCR beta chains only, and without alpha or paired-chain data the features that could be detected were limited. Correlated functional status among segregating V segments might be attributable to linkage disequilibrium, but an unknown experimental factor could not be ruled out. The sequencing pipeline was judged likely to have produced a cluster of highly shared sequence variants as a technical artifact.

From the germline V gene, CDR1 is ENHRY and CDR2 is SYGVKD. The CDR3 starts with the cysteine, ends with the phenylalanine, and has 18 residues. The only DNA kept is the CDR3, 54 bases in frame from the first base. V ends up 4 bases short and J 5 bases short, with an unmatched junction base count of 17. Library preparation used the immunoSEQ multiplex PCR assay. For the multiplex PCR, a mixture combining 60 forward primers for TCR Vbeta segments and 13 reverse primers for TCR Jbeta segments was used. Amplification of the CDR3 region of rearranged TCR beta genes was performed with a multiplex PCR assay on genomic DNA. On the Illumina HiSeq System, the amplified TCR beta libraries were sequenced as 87-base-pair reads. In the original analysis: A later analysis tallied around 82 million unique TCR beta chains across the 640 or so repertoires, and approximately 11 million of those chains were shared by two or more donors. A nearest-neighbor algorithm error-corrected the raw reads and collapsed the reads into unique sequences, merging closely related sequences to remove PCR and sequencing errors. To assign V, D and J gene segments, CDR3 sequences were aligned to IMGT reference sequences. For a sequence to be retained, a match of at least six nucleotides was required to both a V gene segment and a J gene segment. A rearrangement counted as productive if the CDR3 had no stop codons and remained in frame with V and J, and every other rearrangement counted as non-productive. Following IMGT convention, CDR3 was defined as the stretch from the second conserved V-encoded cysteine up to the conserved J-encoded phenylalanine. The earlier analysis of about 610 of the donors excluded sequences that lacked an unambiguous match to a single V gene segment. An earlier analysis of some 610 of the donors called V segments functional above 56.7% productive rearrangements and segregating when the between-donor standard deviation exceeded 5%. A statistical classification framework was built to diagnose cytomegalovirus status from the catalog of TCR beta chain sequences. A later analysis assigned V and J genes by comparing TCR nucleotide sequences with IMGT/GENE-DB human TR gene sequences. In a later analysis, CDR3 sequences and most-parsimonious VDJ recombination scenarios were assigned using the TCRdist pipeline. In a later analysis, each TCR beta chain was defined by its CDR3 amino acid sequence together with its V-gene family, and reads without a unique V-gene family were excluded. In a later analysis, several hundred highly shared, low-generation-probability nucleotide sequences were removed to address suspected cross-contamination and a sequencing artifact. In a later analysis, a clonal expansion index was calculated for each public chain from normalized within-repertoire ranks of inferred template counts. In a later analysis, generation probabilities were computed using a VDJ recombination model fitted to out-of-frame rearrangements, and the results were checked against IGoR. Hypergeometric tests were used in a later analysis to score TCR-TCR, TCR-HLA and TCR-CMV co-occurrence, with a repertoire-size bias correction applied to the TCR pairs. False discovery rates were estimated in a later analysis by permuting HLA or CMV assignments 20 times. In a later analysis, co-occurring TCRs were grouped using DBSCAN, and TCRdist sequence similarity was added for clustering within HLA-allele-positive subsets. For co-occurrence clustering, repertoires with fewer than 30,000 or more than 120,000 public chains were excluded, along with 4 to 6 repertoires with anomalous nucleotide sharing. What TCRdb holds here is the immuneACCESS table cut down to in-frame rearrangements. Part of the clones is not present; checked against another copy, under half of the missing clones reflect an unresolved V gene, and the others are unexplained. V, J and clone size were drawn from that table, and D and trimming were deduced from the DNA. The sample profile shows 95,000 or so clones; 81% of them were found once. The ten largest make up approximately 4% of the sample.

In total, 630 or so healthy bone marrow donors made up the cohort. At the time of sampling, every cohort member was nominally healthy, though immune exposures that went unrecorded were likely present. The donor was CMV seropositive and was included in the group of 290 or so seropositive cohort members. Each donor provided a peripheral blood sample, and peripheral blood mononuclear cells were used for TCR beta sequencing. The Qiagen DNeasy Blood Extraction Kit was used to extract genomic DNA from the blood cell samples. As concerns this clone: It has no known antigen specificity. Qualities for individual bases were not recorded, and no much larger clone is one base off.

The TCR comes from a woman aged 70 to 79 in good health and CMV-seropositive. The sequence links TRBV10-3 to TRBJ2-5, with 9 middle bases fitting TRBD2. Specimen: PBMCs. The DNA sequence follows: TGTGCCATCAGTGGCCCTCGCGGAGCGGGAGGTGGCTGGGAGACCCAGTACTTC. Its product reads: CAISGPRGAGGGWETQYF.